The 22 T cell receptor beta chains below come from one sample, sequenced in a study of Graves' ophthalmopathy and Graves' hyperthyroidism. RNA served as the template for amplifying TCR beta CDR3 regions. HTBI primers primed a first-round RT-PCR, and a second-round multiplex PCR followed. MiXCR, run by TCRdb on the multiplex PCR reads, gives a single entry per CDR3 protein. The table lists under 250,000 distinct CDR3 sequences, approximately 29% of them singletons. Material: peripheral blood. The source is a man over 45 with Graves' ophthalmopathy.

This clonotype was seen at least ten times. CDR3 residues: CAISESPGLDHYEQYF. CDR3 DNA: TGTGCCATCAGTGAGTCTCCCGGACTAGACCACTACGAGCAGTACTTC. This chain connects TRBV10-3 to TRBJ2-7; 7 bases map to TRBD2. Germline V gene lookup returns CDR1 ENHRY and CDR2 SYGVKD. V gave up 0 bases and J gave up 3 bases; unmatched junction bases: 8. The CDR3 is 16 amino acids.

This clonotype was seen ten or more times. The chain employs TRBV20-1 and TRBJ2-2, with no clear D. V shed 2 bases and J shed 3 bases, with 16 bases lying between them. This CDR3 has 16 amino acids. In germline, CDR1 is DFQATT, CDR2 SNEGSKA (reference sequence). CDR3 coding DNA: TGCAGTGCTAGAAAACACGGAGTTTGGGACACCGGGGAGCTGTTTTTT. Amino acid sequence: CSARKHGVWDTGELFF.

This clonotype was recorded at least ten times. The chain joins TRBV4-2 to TRBJ2-7; 11 bases align to TRBD2. J gave up 6 bases and V 0 bases, and 4 bases lay outside the gene matches. In germline, CDR1 is LGHNA, CDR2 YNFKEQ. The length of the CDR3 is 15 residues. The CDR3 nucleotides read TGTGCCAGCAGCCAAGAACCACTAGCGGGAGCCGAGCAGTACTTC. It specifies CASSQEPLAGAEQYF.

This clonotype was observed many times. The chain is built from TRBV20-1 and TRBJ2-2, with a weak D call TRBD2 (6 bases). V was clipped by 6 bases and J by 0 bases, with 14 bases between them. The CDR3 is 15 amino acids. The germline V gene has CDR1 DFQATT and CDR2 SNEGSKA (reference sequence). CDR3 protein: CSATGGVPNTGELFF. CDR3 coding DNA: TGCAGTGCGACGGGCGGGGTCCCGAACACCGGGGAGCTGTTTTTT.

The sample holds many counts of this clonotype. The chain combines TRBV6-2 or TRBV6-3 with TRBJ2-7; the D is unclear. V lost 5 bases and J lost 7, with 12 bases in between. The CDR3 runs to 12 residues. Per the germline V gene, CDR1 is MNHEY and CDR2 is SVGEGT. The CDR3 DNA is TGTGCCAGCAGTCCCTCGGTGAGGGAGCAGTACTTC. Protein: CASSPSVREQYF.

This clonotype was seen repeatedly, ten times or more. V is TRBV29-1 and J is TRBJ2-7, with 7 bases matching TRBD2. The CDR3 covers 15 residues. Germline assignment: CDR1 SQVTM and CDR2 ANQGSEA. After removal of 1 base from V and 0 bases from J, the junction contained 6 bases not matched to a gene. This chain's CDR3 is CSVEVFSGNSYEQYF. The DNA of the CDR3 is TGCAGCGTTGAAGTTTTCAGCGGGAACTCCTACGAGCAGTACTTC.

In its sample, this clonotype was seen many times. V and J are TRBV10-3 and TRBJ1-1; TRBD1 might be the D (5 bases). Germline V gene data show CDR1 as ENHRY and CDR2 as SYGVKD. This CDR3 is 13 amino acids long. Trimming took off 8 bases at V and 0 bases at J, with 10 bases between the two ends. Here the CDR3 DNA reads TGTGCCATCGGGGGACGGCTGAACACTGAAGCTTTCTTT. Residues: CAIGGRLNTEAFF.

Ten or more counts support this clonotype. Here the CDR3 DNA reads TGTGCCAGCAGCCGCGGGACAGGAGAAAACTATGGCTACACCTTC. Amino acids: CASSRGTGENYGYTF. The chain links TRBV5-4 to TRBJ1-2; TRBD1 matches at 8 bases. V shed 4 bases and J 2 bases; nucleotides not matched to a gene: 7. The CDR3 is 15 amino acids. Germline V gene data show CDR1 as SGHNT and CDR2 as YYREEE (reference sequence).

This clonotype was detected ten times or more. Written as DNA, the CDR3 is TGTGCCAGCAGTTACTCGAGTTCAGGGCCCTACGAGCAGTACTTC. Protein sequence: CASSYSSSGPYEQYF. The chain combines TRBV6-5 with TRBJ2-7; the D gene is possibly TRBD1 (5 bases). Trimming shortened V by 0 bases and J by 2 bases, and 11 bases separated the two germline ends. This CDR3 contains 15 residues. Germline values: CDR1 MNHEY, CDR2 SVGAGI.

This clonotype was counted ten times or more. The rearrangement links TRBV10-3 to TRBJ2-7, with 9 bases fitting TRBD2. V gave up 11 bases and J gave up 2 bases; unmatched junction bases: 10. Germline CDR1 ENHRY, CDR2 SYGVKD. The CDR3 sequence is 14 residues long. The CDR3 bases are TGTGCCTCGATAGCGGGAGATAGGGCCTACGAGCAGTACTTC. Translation: CASIAGDRAYEQYF.

The chain employs TRBV30 and TRBJ1-2; D unclear. From germline, CDR1 is GTSNPN and CDR2 SVGIG (reference sequence). The CDR3 consists of 11 residues. The V end was cut by 1 base, the J end by 10 bases, with 10 bases between. The CDR3 loop is CAWSAGIIYTF. CDR3 coding DNA: TGTGCCTGGAGTGCGGGAATCATCTACACCTTC.

The rearrangement links TRBV10-1 to TRBJ2-7; tentative D call: TRBD2 (7 bases). CDR3 length: 14 amino acids. Germline V gene data show CDR1 as WNHNN and CDR2 as SYGVQD (reference sequence). V was clipped by 6 bases and J by 7 bases, with 19 bases between them. CDR3 DNA: TGCGCCAGCAGCAGAGCGGCGGGGGCGCGGGAGCAGTACTTC. Translated, it gives CASSRAAGAREQYF.

This clonotype has ten or more counts. The chain uses TRBV6-1 and TRBJ2-2; perhaps TRBD2 as D (5 bases). The V end was cut by 4 bases, the J end by 0 bases, with 9 bases between. The germline V gene has CDR1 MNHNS and CDR2 SASEGT. The CDR3 extends over 15 amino acids. The CDR3 bases are TGTGCCAGCAGTGCGGCGGGCCCGAACACCGGGGAGCTGTTTTTT. Protein product: CASSAAGPNTGELFF.

The V gene is TRBV7-2, the J gene TRBJ1-3, with D uncertain. Germline assignment: CDR1 SGHTA and CDR2 FQGNSA. Trimming took off 1 base at V and 7 bases at J, with 8 bases between the two ends. CDR3 size: 13 residues. Here the CDR3 reads CASSLEGGNTIYF. Here the CDR3 DNA reads TGTGCCAGCAGCTTAGAGGGTGGTAACACCATATATTTT.

This clonotype was counted at least ten times. The V gene is TRBV5-1, the J gene TRBJ2-6, with D perhaps matching TRBD1 or TRBD2 (5 bases each). CDR1 is SGHRS, CDR2 YFSETQ, per germline. This CDR3 spans 15 amino acids. The V end was cut by 4 bases, the J end by 3 bases, with 11 bases between. CDR3 in amino acids: CASSQGTFGANVLTF. The CDR3 DNA is TGCGCCAGCAGCCAAGGGACGTTTGGGGCCAACGTCCTGACTTTC. Complete variable domain (other parts from reference TRBV5-1 and TRBJ2-6): KAGVTQTPRYLIKTRGQQVTLSCSPISGHRSVSWYQQTPGQGLQFLFEYFSETQRNKGNFPGRFSGRQFSNSRSEMNVSTLELGDSALYLCASSQGTFGANVLTFGAGSRLTVL.

This sequence joins TRBV15 and TRBJ1-2; no clear D gene. Germline V lookup: CDR1 LNHNV, CDR2 YYDKDF (reference sequence). The CDR3 covers 16 residues. V was cut by 3 bases and J by 4 bases, with 18 bases left in between. CDR3 nucleotides: TGTGCCACCAGCAGGCATCTCTGGGGTAGTGGCTATGGCTACACCTTC. Its translation: CATSRHLWGSGYGYTF.

The V call is TRBV27, the J call TRBJ2-7, with D perhaps matching TRBD1 or TRBD2 (5 bases each). The germline V and J ends were trimmed by 4 bases and 6 bases, with 13 bases remaining between them. The length of the CDR3 is 13 residues. CDR1 and CDR2 from the germline V gene are MNHEY and SMNVEV (reference sequence). The CDR3 DNA reads TGTGCCAGCAGTTCTGGGACCGAAACCGAGCAGTACTTC. This encodes CASSSGTETEQYF.

V usage is TRBV28 and J usage is TRBJ1-1; a possible D gene is TRBD1 (5 bases). There are 12 residues in the CDR3. V was shortened by 4 bases and J by 3 bases, with 6 bases between the two germline ends. The germline CDR1 and CDR2 sequences are MDHEN and SYDVKM. The CDR3 bases are TGTGCCAGCAGTTCAGGGCACACTGAAGCTTTCTTT. This codes for CASSSGHTEAFF.

This clonotype was seen just once. This chain links TRBV30 with TRBJ1-3; TRBD1 agrees at 9 bases. CDR1 is GTSNPN and CDR2 is SVGIG in the germline V gene (reference sequence). V was pared by 0 bases and J by 6 bases, with 6 bases of the junction left unmatched. The CDR3 runs to 15 residues. The CDR3: CAWSVLGTGINTIYF. The CDR3 bases are TGTGCCTGGAGTGTCCTCGGGACAGGGATAAACACCATATATTTT.

V usage is TRBV6-2 or TRBV6-3 and J usage is TRBJ2-7; 11 nucleotides match TRBD2. Germline CDR1 is MNHEY and CDR2 is SVGEGT. This CDR3 is built from 14 residues. V dropped 5 bases and J dropped 6; count of bases not matched to a gene: 6. The CDR3 bases are TGTGCCAGCAGTAATAGCGGGAGGGCCCTCGAGCAGTACTTC. Amino acid sequence: CASSNSGRALEQYF.

This clonotype was seen only once. J is TRBJ2-7 and V is TRBV15; 10 positions agree with TRBD1. Germline CDR1 reads LNHNV; CDR2 reads YYDKDF (reference sequence). The CDR3 has 13 residues. J lost 5 bases, V lost 6 bases, and 4 bases had no gene match. The chain's CDR3 is CATRGTGAHEQYF. CDR3 DNA: TGTGCCACCAGGGGGACAGGGGCCCACGAGCAGTACTTC.

This clonotype was detected many times. V usage is TRBV2 and J usage is TRBJ1-2, with D hard to call. The CDR3 runs to 13 residues. The germline CDR1 and CDR2 sequences are SNHLY and FYNNEI. V shed 6 bases and J shed 2 bases, with 10 bases lying between them. The CDR3 nucleotides read TGTGCCAGCAGGGGGATTGAGAACTATGGCTACACCTTC. It specifies CASRGIENYGYTF.